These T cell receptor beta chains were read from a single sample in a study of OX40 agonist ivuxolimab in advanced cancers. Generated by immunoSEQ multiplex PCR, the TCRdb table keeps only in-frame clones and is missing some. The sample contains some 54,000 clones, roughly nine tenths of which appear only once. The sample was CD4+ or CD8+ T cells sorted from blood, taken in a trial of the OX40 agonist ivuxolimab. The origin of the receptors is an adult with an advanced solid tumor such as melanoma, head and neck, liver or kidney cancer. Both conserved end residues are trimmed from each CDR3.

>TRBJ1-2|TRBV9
ASTRSGEGTYGYT
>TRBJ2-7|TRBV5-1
ASSLGSFGGAVPYEQY
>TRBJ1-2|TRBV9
ASSVEAGGAGGYT
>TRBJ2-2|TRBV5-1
ASSLEAYNTGELF
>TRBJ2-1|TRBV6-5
ASQLAGVNEQF
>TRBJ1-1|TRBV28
ASSGPGTGNTEAF
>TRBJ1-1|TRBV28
ASSSGSNRGSGGAF
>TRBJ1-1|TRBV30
AWRRSNLGGTEAF
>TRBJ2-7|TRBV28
ASSLQGSQY
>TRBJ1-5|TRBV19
ASSIGQGGGFGQPQH
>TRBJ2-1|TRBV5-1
ASSLVAGGTVLNEQF
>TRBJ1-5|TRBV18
ASRGGNQPQH
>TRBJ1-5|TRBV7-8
ASSLALETLQH
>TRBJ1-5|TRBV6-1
ASRPARDGDQPQH
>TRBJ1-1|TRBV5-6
ASSLDSRGMNTEAF
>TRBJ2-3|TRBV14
ASSQEQRGPADTQY
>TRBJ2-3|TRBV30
AWRDRATDTQY